One sample yielded the 15 T cell receptor beta chains listed below, sequenced in a study of tumor-infiltrating lymphocytes in primary liver carcinoma. Constant-region priming of approximately 500 ng total RNA yielded TCR beta cDNA. Slightly modified ARM-PCR served as the procedure for the TCR beta libraries. These libraries came from three rounds of nested multiplex PCR. TRBV1-TRBV30 forward primers paired with a C-beta reverse primer were used in the first two PCR rounds, which ran approximately 10 cycles each. TCRdb reprocessed the multiplex PCR reads via MiXCR and lists one record per CDR3 protein. The sample contains roughly 120,000 distinct CDR3 sequences, 64% of which appear only once. From unsorted bulk tissue weighing about 20-32 mg, DNA and RNA were co-extracted. Sequencing was done on a sample of liver tumor tissue from sampling region 3. Subset described: tumor region T3, left-lateral pole. The receptors here all came from a woman between 55 and 75 years old with primary liver carcinoma and hepatitis B virus infection.

Details on this clonotype: Being one base from a much bigger clone, this may be a read error. The chain recombines TRBV5-5 with TRBJ2-1; D is perhaps TRBD2 (6 bases). CDR3 length equals 13 residues. Germline loops: CDR1 SGHKS, CDR2 YYEKEE (reference sequence). In DNA form, the CDR3 reads TGTGCCGGCAGCAAGGACCGGAGGGGTGAGCAGTTCTTC. It is translated as CAGSKDRRGEQFF.

Only a few counts were recorded for this clonotype. Being one base from a much bigger clone, this may be a read error. This sequence joins TRBV6-1 and TRBJ1-2; TRBD1 might be the D (5 bases). In germline, CDR1 is MNHNS, CDR2 SASEGT. CDR3 size: 14 residues. The CDR3 loop is CAGSENGADDGYTF. Written as DNA, the CDR3 is TGTGCCGGCAGTGAAAATGGGGCGGATGATGGCTACACCTTC.

At least ten counts were recorded for this clonotype. J is TRBJ1-5 and V is TRBV10-2, with 7 bases identical to TRBD1. This CDR3 region has 15 residues. Per the germline V gene, CDR1 is WSHSY and CDR2 is SAAADI. Unmatched junction bases numbered 9, after V lost 6 bases and J lost 4 bases. CDR3 nucleotide sequence: TGCGCCAGCAGCGCCCAGGGGGGTACGAATCAGCCCCAGCATTTT. It encodes CASSAQGGTNQPQHF.

This clonotype was seen repeatedly, ten times or more. DNA of the CDR3: TGTGCCAGCAGTTTAGCGGCAACCGGATTTCGTGCTGAAGCTTTCTTT. Translating gives CASSLAATGFRAEAFF. The rearrangement links TRBV12-3 or TRBV12-4 to TRBJ1-1; D is unclear. Trimming shortened V by 0 bases and J by 6 bases, and 17 bases separated the two germline ends. The CDR3 runs 16 residues.

In this sample, this clonotype turned up a few times. A much larger clone is a single base away; this may be a read error. The chain combines TRBV12-3 or TRBV12-4 with TRBJ2-1, with TRBD2 as a possible D gene (6 bases). The CDR3 sequence is 15 residues long. CDR3 region: CVSTVVAGSYNEQFF. The CDR3 bases are TGTGTCAGCACCGTGGTCGCGGGGTCCTACAATGAGCAGTTCTTC.

In the case of this clonotype: This may arise from a read error, as a much more abundant clone is one base away. The rearrangement uses TRBV5-4 and TRBJ1-2, with a weak D call TRBD1 (5 bases). CDR1 is SGHNT, CDR2 YYREEE, per germline (reference sequence). The ends were cut back, 2 bases at V and 4 bases at J, with 15 bases in the middle. The CDR3 runs 15 residues. CDR3 region: CASSFLKGEFYGYTF. Written as DNA, the CDR3 is TGTGCCAGCAGCTTTTTAAAAGGGGAGTTCTATGGCTACACCTTC.

Points on this clonotype: The junction does not match germline at one end; this may be a read error. CDR3 amino acids: CAGSLGLAGALTTDTQYF. The CDR3 DNA is TGTGCCGGCAGTTTAGGACTAGCGGGAGCTCTAACAACAGATACGCAGTATTTT. The chain joins TRBV11-3 to TRBJ2-3; 13 nucleotides match TRBD2. The CDR3 is made up of 18 amino acids. Germline CDR1 and CDR2: SGHNT and YENEEA.

Regarding this clonotype: The junction does not match germline at one end; this may be a read error. The chain links TRBV28 to TRBJ1-1; D might be TRBD1 (5 bases). CDR3 length: 16 amino acids. Per the germline V gene, CDR1 is MDHEN and CDR2 is SYDVKM. In DNA, the CDR3 is TGTGCCAGCAGCACAACGCGACAGAGAGAGGACACTGAATCTTTCTTT. Its translation is CASSTTRQREDTESFF. The whole variable domain, filled in from reference TRBV28 and TRBJ1-1, reads DVKVTQSSRYLVKRTGEKVFLECVQDMDHENMFWYRQDPGLGLRLIYFSYDVKMKEKGDIPEGYSVSREKKERFSLILESASTNQTSMYLCASSTTRQREDTESFFGQGTRLTVV.

This clonotype was detected ten times or more. The J gene is TRBJ2-5, the V gene TRBV5-6; D unresolved. Germline loops: CDR1 SGHDT, CDR2 YYEEEE. V was pared by 4 bases and J by 0 bases, with 4 bases between. The CDR3 totals 12 residues. This CDR3 is CASSQDQETQYF. The CDR3 DNA is TGTGCCAGCAGCCAGGACCAAGAGACCCAGTACTTC.

Note on this clonotype: Possible read error: a much larger clone is one base away. The DNA of the CDR3 is TGCAGCGTTGGAAATCCCAGGGGGGATGAAGCTTTCTTT. Its protein is CSVGNPRGDEAFF. The chain recombines TRBV29-1 with TRBJ1-1; 7 bases are a match to TRBD1. This CDR3 region has 13 residues. V was pared by 4 bases and J by 7 bases, with 9 bases of the junction left unmatched. In germline, CDR1 is SQVTM, CDR2 ANQGSEA. Supplemented by reference TRBV29-1 and TRBJ1-1, the full variable domain reads SAVISQKPSRDICQRGTSLTIQCQVDSQVTMMFWYRQQPGQSLTLIATANQGSEATYESGFVIDKFPISRPNLTFSTLTVSNMSPEDSSIYLCSVGNPRGDEAFFGQGTRLTVV.

This clonotype is categorized as medium-sized. V usage is TRBV11-2 and J usage is TRBJ2-6; D call uncertain. This CDR3 has 15 amino acids. Trimming took off 5 bases at V and 3 bases at J, with 11 bases between the two ends. Germline loops: CDR1 SGHAT, CDR2 FQNNGV. CDR3 in amino acids: CASSISFSGANVLTF. In nucleotides, the CDR3 is TGTGCCAGCAGCATCAGCTTTAGTGGGGCCAACGTCCTGACTTTC.

Notes on this clonotype: Since no conserved phenylalanine or tryptophan closes the CDR3, a read error is the likely cause. The J gene is TRBJ2-1, the V gene TRBV29-1; 12 bases align to TRBD2. CDR3 length equals 17 residues. Germline V gene sequence: CDR1 SQVTM, CDR2 ANQGSEA. The CDR3 DNA follows: TGCAGTATCGCGGCCCTAGCGGGAGGGGAGGAGTGGGATGAGCAGTTCTAC. Protein product: CSIAALAGGEEWDEQFY.

The V gene is TRBV11-1, the J gene TRBJ2-4; tentative D call: TRBD2 (5 bases). The CDR3 loop spans 15 amino acids. V was shortened by 1 base and J by 3 bases, with 10 bases between the two germline ends. The germline CDR1 and CDR2 sequences are SGHAT and FQDESV (reference sequence). The CDR3 loop is CASSLGGGVKNIQYF. The CDR3 DNA follows: TGTGCCAGCAGCTTAGGCGGAGGTGTCAAAAACATTCAGTACTTC.

With regard to this clonotype: Without the conserved terminal phenylalanine or tryptophan, this CDR3 likely stems from a read error. The V gene is TRBV29-1, the J gene TRBJ2-7; 8 bases agree with TRBD2. Germline V gives CDR1 SQVTM, CDR2 ANQGSEA. V lost 4 bases and J lost 3; bases outside the gene matches: 8. The CDR3 runs to 14 residues. The CDR3 loop reads CSVVPTSDRYEQYL. Here the CDR3 DNA reads TGCAGCGTTGTTCCGACTAGCGACCGCTACGAGCAGTACCTC.

Points on this clonotype: This sequence may be a read error, since a much larger clone differs from it by one base. The gene calls are TRBV6-1 and TRBJ2-5; no firm D call. The germline CDR1 and CDR2 sequences are MNHNS and SASEGT. The length of the CDR3 is 14 residues. CDR3 DNA sequence: TGTGCCAGCGCCCTATGGAGCAAACAAGAGACCCGGTACTTC. Its protein is CASALWSKQETRYF.